The source of this T cell receptor beta chain is a study of blood T cell repertoires in COVID-19. Recovered status applied to Cohort 3 donors who had two consecutive negative PCRs. It also applied to those with clearance or with symptom resolution. Libraries were prepared by immunoSEQ multiplex PCR; TCRdb keeps only in-frame clonotypes and omits some of them. The table lists some 420,000 clones, around 89% of them singletons. This CDR3 has 12 amino acids. CDR1 and CDR2 from the germline V gene are LGHDT and YNNKEL (reference sequence). V lost 6 bases and J 5 bases, leaving 10 bases between the germline ends.

Sequencing used PBMCs or T cells enriched from blood (not recorded which). This sequence was found in a man aged 25-45 years who had recovered from COVID-19. The rearrangement links TRBV3-1 (or the pseudogene TRBV3-2) to TRBJ1-1; the D is unclear. The CDR3 region has the DNA TGTGCCAGCAGTAGTCTGAGGACTGAAGCTTTCTTT. Translated: CASSSLRTEAFF.